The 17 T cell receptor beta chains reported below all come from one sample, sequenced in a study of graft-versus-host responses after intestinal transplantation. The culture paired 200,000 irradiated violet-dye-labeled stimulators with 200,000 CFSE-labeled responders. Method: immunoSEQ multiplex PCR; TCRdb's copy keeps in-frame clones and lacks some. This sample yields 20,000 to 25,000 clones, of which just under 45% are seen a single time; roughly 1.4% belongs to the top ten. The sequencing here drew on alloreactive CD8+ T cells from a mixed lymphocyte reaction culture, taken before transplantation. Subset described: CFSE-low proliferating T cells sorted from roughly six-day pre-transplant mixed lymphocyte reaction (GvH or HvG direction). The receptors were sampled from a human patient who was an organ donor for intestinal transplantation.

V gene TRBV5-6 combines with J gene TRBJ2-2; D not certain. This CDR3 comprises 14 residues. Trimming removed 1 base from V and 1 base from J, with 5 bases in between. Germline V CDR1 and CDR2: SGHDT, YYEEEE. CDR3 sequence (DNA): TGTGCCAGCAGCTTGAATTGGAACACCGGGGAGCTGTTTTTT. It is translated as CASSLNWNTGELFF.

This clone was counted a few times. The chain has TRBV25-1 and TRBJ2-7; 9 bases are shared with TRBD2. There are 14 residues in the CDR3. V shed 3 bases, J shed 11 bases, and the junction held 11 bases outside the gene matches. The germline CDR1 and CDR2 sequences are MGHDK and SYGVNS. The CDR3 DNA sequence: TGTGCCAGCAGTGAGTCGACTAGCGGACAATCGAAGTACTTC. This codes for CASSESTSGQSKYF.

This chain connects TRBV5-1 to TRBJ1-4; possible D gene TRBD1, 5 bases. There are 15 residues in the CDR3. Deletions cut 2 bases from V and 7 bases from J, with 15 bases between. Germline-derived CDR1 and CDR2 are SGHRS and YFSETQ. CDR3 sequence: CASSFLGLGPEKLFF. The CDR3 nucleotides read TGCGCCAGCAGCTTTTTGGGGCTAGGGCCTGAAAAACTGTTTTTT.

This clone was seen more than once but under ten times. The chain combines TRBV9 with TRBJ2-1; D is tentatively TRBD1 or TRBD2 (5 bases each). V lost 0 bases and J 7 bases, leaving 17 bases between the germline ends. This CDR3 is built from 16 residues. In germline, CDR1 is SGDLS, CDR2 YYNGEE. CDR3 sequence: CASSVGLEGTPNEQFF. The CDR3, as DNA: TGTGCCAGCAGCGTAGGTCTGGAAGGGACGCCAAATGAGCAGTTCTTC. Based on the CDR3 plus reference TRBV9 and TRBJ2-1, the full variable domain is DSGVTQTPKHLITATGQRVTLRCSPRSGDLSVYWYQQSLDQGLQFLIQYYNGEERAKGNILERFSAQQFPDLHSELNLSSLELGDSALYFCASSVGLEGTPNEQFFGPGTRLTVL.

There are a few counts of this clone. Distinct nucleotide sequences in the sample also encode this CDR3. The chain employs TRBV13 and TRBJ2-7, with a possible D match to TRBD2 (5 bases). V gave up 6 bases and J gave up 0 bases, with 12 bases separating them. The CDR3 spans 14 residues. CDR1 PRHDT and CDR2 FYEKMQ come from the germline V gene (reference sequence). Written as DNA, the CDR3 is TGTGCCAGCAGGGACTCCAGGAGCTCCTACGAGCAGTACTTC. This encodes CASRDSRSSYEQYF.

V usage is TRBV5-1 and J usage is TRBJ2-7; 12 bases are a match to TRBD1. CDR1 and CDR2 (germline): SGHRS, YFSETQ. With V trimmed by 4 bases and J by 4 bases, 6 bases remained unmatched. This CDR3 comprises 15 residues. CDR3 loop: CASSPGQGAGYEQYF. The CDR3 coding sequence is TGCGCCAGCAGCCCGGGACAGGGGGCGGGTTACGAGCAGTACTTC.

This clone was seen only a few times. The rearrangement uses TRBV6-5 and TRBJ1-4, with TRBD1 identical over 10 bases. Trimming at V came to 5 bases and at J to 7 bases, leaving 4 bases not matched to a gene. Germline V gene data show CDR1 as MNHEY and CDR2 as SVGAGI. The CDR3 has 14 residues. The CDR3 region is CASSRQGAPEKLFF. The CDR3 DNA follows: TGTGCCAGCAGTAGACAGGGGGCGCCTGAAAAACTGTTTTTT.

CDR3 nucleotides: TGTGCCAGCAAGGCGGGGGGCGGAGAGGAGACCCAGTACTTC. Protein product: CASKAGGGEETQYF. The chain joins TRBV2 to TRBJ2-5; 8 bases align to TRBD2. This CDR3 spans 14 amino acids. Germline V lookup: CDR1 SNHLY, CDR2 FYNNEI. V trimming: 7 bases; J trimming: 5 bases; junction bases outside the gene matches: 9. Full variable domain (outside the CDR3, taken from reference TRBV2 and TRBJ2-5): EPEVTQTPSHQVTQMGQEVILRCVPISNHLYFYWYRQILGQKVEFLVSFYNNEISEKSEIFDDQFSVERPDGSNFTLKIRSTKLEDSAMYFCASKAGGGEETQYFGPGTRLLVL.

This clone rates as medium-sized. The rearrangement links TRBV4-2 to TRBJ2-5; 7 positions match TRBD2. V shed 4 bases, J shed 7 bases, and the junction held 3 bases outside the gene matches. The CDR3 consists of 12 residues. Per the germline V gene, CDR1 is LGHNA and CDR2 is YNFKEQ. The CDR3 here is CASSPTGGTQYF. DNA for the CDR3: TGTGCCAGCAGCCCGACGGGGGGGACCCAGTACTTC.

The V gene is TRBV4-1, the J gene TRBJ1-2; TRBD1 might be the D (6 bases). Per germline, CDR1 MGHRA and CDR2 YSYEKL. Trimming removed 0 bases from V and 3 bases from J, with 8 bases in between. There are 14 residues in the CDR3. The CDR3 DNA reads TGCGCCAGCAGCCAAGAATGGACAGACTATGGCTACACCTTC. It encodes CASSQEWTDYGYTF.

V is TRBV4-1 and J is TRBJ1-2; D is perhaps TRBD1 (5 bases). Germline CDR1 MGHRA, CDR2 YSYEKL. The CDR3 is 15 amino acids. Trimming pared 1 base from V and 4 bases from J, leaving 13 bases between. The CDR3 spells CASSQVGGLSYGYTF. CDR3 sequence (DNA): TGCGCCAGCAGCCAAGTGGGGGGATTAAGCTATGGCTACACCTTC.

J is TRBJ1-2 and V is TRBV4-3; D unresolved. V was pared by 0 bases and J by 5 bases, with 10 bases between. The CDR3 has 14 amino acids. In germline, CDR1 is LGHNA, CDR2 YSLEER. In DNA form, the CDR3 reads TGCGCCAGCAGCCAAGATTTGACGGCATATGGCTACACCTTC. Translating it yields CASSQDLTAYGYTF.

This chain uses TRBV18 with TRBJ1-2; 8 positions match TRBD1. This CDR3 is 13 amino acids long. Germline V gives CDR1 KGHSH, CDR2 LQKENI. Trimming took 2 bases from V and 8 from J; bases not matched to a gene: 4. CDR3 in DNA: TGTGCCAGCTCACCATTGACAGGGGACGGCTACACCTTC. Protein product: CASSPLTGDGYTF.

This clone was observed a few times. For the CDR3, the DNA is TGTGCCAGCTCACCACCGACTAGAAGCTACGAGCAGTACTTC. Translation gives CASSPPTRSYEQYF. The chain has TRBV18 and TRBJ2-7; tentatively, D is TRBD2 (6 bases). The CDR3 loop spans 14 amino acids. V was trimmed by 0 bases and J by 3 bases, leaving 9 bases between them. CDR1 and CDR2 (germline): KGHSH, LQKENI.

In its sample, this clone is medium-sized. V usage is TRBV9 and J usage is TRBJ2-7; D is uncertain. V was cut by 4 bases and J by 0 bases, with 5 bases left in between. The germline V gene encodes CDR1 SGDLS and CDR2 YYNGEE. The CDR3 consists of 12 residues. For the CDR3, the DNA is TGTGCCAGCAGCCCCCCCTCCTACGAGCAGTACTTC. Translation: CASSPPSYEQYF.

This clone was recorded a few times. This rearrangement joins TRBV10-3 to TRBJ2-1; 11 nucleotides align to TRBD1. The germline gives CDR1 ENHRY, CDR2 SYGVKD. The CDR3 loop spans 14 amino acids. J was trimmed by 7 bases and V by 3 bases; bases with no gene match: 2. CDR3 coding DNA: TGTGCCATCAGTGAAGGACAGGGGGCTAATGAGCAGTTCTTC. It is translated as CAISEGQGANEQFF.

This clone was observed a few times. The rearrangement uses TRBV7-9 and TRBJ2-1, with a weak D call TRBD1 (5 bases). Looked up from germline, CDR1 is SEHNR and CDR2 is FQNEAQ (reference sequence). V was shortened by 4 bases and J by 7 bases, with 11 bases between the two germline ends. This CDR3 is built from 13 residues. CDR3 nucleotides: TGTGCCAGCAGCTCACCATACAGGAATGAGCAGTTCTTC. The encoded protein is CASSSPYRNEQFF.